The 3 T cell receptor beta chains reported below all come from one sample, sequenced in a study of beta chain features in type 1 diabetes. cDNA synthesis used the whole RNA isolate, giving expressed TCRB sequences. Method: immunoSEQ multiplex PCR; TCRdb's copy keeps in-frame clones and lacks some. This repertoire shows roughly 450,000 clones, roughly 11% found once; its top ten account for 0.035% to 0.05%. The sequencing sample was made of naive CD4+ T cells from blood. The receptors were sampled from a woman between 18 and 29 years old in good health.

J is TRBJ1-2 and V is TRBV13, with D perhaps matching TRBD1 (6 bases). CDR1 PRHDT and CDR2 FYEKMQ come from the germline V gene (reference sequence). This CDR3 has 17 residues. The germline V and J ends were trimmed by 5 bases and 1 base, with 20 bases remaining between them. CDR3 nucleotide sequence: TGTGCCAGCAGCCATTTGCCCCTGACAGGCCTTAACTATGGCTACACCTTC. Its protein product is CASSHLPLTGLNYGYTF.

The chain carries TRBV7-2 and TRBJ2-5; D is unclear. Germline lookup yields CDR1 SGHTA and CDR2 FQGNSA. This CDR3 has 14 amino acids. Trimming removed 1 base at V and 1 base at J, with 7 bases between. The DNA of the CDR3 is TGTGCCAGCAGCTTAGGGGCGGCCCAAGAGACCCAGTACTTC. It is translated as CASSLGAAQETQYF.

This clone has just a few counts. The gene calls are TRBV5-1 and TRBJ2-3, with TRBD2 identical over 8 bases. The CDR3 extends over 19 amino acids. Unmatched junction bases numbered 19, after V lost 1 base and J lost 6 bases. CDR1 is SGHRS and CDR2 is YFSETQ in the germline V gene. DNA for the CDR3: TGCGCCAGCAGCTTGAATAGCGGGGCCAACAAAATGAGGGAGGATACGCAGTATTTT. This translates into CASSLNSGANKMREDTQYF. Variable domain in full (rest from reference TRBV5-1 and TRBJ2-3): KAGVTQTPRYLIKTRGQQVTLSCSPISGHRSVSWYQQTPGQGLQFLFEYFSETQRNKGNFPGRFSGRQFSNSRSEMNVSTLELGDSALYLCASSLNSGANKMREDTQYFGPGTRLTVL.